The clone carrying this T cell receptor beta chain was counted once. No antigen is known for it. The data were obtained in a study of OX40 agonist ivuxolimab in advanced cancers. Sequenced by immunoSEQ multiplex PCR; TCRdb stores in-frame clones only, minus some. Among 80,000 to 100,000 clones, approximately 94% were seen once, and the ten largest hold approximately 0.2%. Patients with a history of autoimmune disease or on systemic immunosuppression were excluded. Sampling of blood occurred at baseline, cycle 4 day 1, and cycle 7 day 1. Whole-study results and caveats: Relative to CD4+ cells, CD8+ T cells on average had more expanded clones. Antigen specificity was not determined for the expanded peripheral T cells.

This sequence was found in an adult with an advanced solid tumor such as melanoma, head and neck, liver or kidney cancer. The source was CD4+ or CD8+ T cells sorted from blood, collected in a trial of the OX40 agonist ivuxolimab.

Here the CDR3 reads CASRRDRGRYGYTF. The CDR3 region has the DNA TGTGCCAGTAGACGGGACAGGGGCCGCTATGGCTACACCTTC. This chain links TRBV19 with TRBJ1-2, with 10 bases fitting TRBD1. Germline assignment: CDR1 LNHDA and CDR2 SQIVND (reference sequence). V shed 6 bases and J 4 bases; nucleotides not matched to a gene: 5. There are 14 residues in the CDR3.